Sequencing of this TCR beta chain was carried out in a study of cytomegalovirus exposure and HLA in healthy donors. Study-level findings and limits: What a later analysis reportedly showed was that an Asian-associated ancestry cluster had fewer N-insertions than the approximately 670-donor mean. According to the study, 160 or so TCR beta chains were cytomegalovirus-associated. A later analysis, which compared TCR beta chains of equal frequency, found the HLA-associated ones more clonally expanded.

V was clipped by 3 bases and J by 3 bases; unmatched bases: 11. CDR1 is SNHLY and CDR2 is FYNNEI in the germline V gene. The CDR3 covers 16 residues. Concerning this clone itself: Its antigen is not identified.

Researchers ran the PCR with 60 Vbeta and 13 Jbeta primers. Using immunoSEQ multiplex PCR, the repertoire was profiled, and TCRdb retains in-frame clones only, with some absent. This table holds roughly 180,000 clones, around 82% found once. Sequenced input: PBMCs. The chain links TRBV2 to TRBJ2-7; 7 bases line up with TRBD2. This receptor was taken from a male donor in good health and CMV-seronegative. CDR3 coding DNA: TGTGCCAGCAGTGACGGTTGGGCAAGGGAGGGCTACGAGCAGTACTTC. Amino acids: CASSDGWAREGYEQYF.